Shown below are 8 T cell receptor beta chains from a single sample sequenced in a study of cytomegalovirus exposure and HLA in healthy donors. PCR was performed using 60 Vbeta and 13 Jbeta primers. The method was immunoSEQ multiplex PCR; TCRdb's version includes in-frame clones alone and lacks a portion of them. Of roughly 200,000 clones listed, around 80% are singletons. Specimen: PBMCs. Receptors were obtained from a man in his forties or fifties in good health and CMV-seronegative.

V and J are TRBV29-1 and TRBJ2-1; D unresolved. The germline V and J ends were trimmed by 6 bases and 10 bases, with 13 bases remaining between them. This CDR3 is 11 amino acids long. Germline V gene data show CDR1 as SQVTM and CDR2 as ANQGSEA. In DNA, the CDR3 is TGCAGCGTCTCCAGAGGCAGCGAGCAGTTCTTC. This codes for CSVSRGSEQFF.

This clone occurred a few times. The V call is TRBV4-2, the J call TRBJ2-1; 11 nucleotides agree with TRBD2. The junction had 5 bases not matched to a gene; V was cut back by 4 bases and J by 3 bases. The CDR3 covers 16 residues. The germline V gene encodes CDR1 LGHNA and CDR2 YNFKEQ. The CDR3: CASSPRLAGLYNEQFF. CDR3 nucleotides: TGTGCCAGCAGCCCACGACTAGCGGGGCTCTACAATGAGCAGTTCTTC.

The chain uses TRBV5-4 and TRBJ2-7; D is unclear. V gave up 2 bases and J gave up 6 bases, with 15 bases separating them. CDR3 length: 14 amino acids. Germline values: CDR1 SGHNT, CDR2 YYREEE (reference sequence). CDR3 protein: CASSFTAKVTEQYF. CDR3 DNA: TGTGCCAGCAGCTTTACAGCTAAAGTAACCGAGCAGTACTTC.

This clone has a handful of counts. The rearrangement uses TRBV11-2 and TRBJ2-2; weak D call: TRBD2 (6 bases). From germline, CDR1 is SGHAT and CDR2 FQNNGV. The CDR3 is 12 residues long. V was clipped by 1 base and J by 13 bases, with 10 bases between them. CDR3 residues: CASSLGGDGLFF. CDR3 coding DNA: TGTGCCAGCAGCTTAGGCGGGGACGGGCTGTTTTTT. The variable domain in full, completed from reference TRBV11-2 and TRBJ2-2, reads EAGVAQSPRYKIIEKRQSVAFWCNPISGHATLYWYQQILGQGPKLLIQFQNNGVVDDSQLPKDRFSAERLKGVDSTLKIQPAKLEDSAVYLCASSLGGDGLFFGEGSRLTVL.

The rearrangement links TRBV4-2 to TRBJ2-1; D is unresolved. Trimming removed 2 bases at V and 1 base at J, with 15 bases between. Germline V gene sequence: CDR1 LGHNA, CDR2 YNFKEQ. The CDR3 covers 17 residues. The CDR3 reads CASSQISAGNSYNEQFF. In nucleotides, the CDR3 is TGTGCCAGCAGCCAAATATCCGCAGGTAATTCCTACAATGAGCAGTTCTTC.

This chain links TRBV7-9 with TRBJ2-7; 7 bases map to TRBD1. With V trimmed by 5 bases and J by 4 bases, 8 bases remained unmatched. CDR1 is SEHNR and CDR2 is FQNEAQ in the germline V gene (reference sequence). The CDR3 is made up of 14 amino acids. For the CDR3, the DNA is TGTGCCAGCAGCGCAAGGGACAGTAGGTACGAGCAGTACTTC. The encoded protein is CASSARDSRYEQYF.

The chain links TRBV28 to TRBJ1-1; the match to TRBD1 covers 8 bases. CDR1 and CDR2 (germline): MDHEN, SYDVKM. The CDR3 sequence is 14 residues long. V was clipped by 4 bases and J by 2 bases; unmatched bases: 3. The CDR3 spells CASSSTGENTEAFF. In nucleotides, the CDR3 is TGTGCCAGCAGTTCGACAGGGGAAAACACTGAAGCTTTCTTT.

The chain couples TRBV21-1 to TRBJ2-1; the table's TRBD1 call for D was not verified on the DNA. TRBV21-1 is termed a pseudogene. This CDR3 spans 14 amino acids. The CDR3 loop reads CASSIGQGKDEQFF. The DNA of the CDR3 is TGTGCCAGCAGCATAGGGCAGGGGAAAGATGAGCAGTTCTTC.